This T cell receptor (beta chain) was documented in a study of Ad26.COV2.S vaccination and SARS-CoV-2 variants. Overall study: Donor was in the COV1001 Ad26.COV2.S trial arm.

In its sample, this clone was seen once. Its target is not known. Assay: immunoSEQ multiplex PCR; the TCRdb copy retains only in-frame clones and omits some. This table has 350,000 to 450,000 clones, approximately 84% appearing once. Study-wide results and caveats: Using TCR breadth and depth analyses may have led to underestimated total T cell responses.

Indicated treatment: roughly 18 received Ad26.COV2.S at low or high dose, single or two shots; five or six received placebo; per-sample allocation not given. Following the first vaccine or placebo injection, samples were taken on day 63. The germline CDR1 and CDR2 sequences are MNHEY and SVGAGI. The CDR3 consists of 14 residues. Deletions cut 7 bases from V and 4 bases from J, with 14 bases between. V usage is TRBV6-5 and J usage is TRBJ2-1; tentative D call: TRBD2 (6 bases). The source is a person between 18 and 65 years old who received the Ad26.COV2.S COVID-19 vaccine or a placebo. Sequencing used peripheral blood, obtained in a trial of Ad26.COV2.S vaccine versus placebo. CDR3 protein: CASTREPQYNEQFF. CDR3 nucleotides: TGTGCCAGCACCCGGGAGCCGCAATACAATGAGCAGTTCTTC.